A selection of T cell receptor beta chains follows, all from one sample in a study of beta chain features in type 1 diabetes. TCRdb's copy holds only in-frame clones and misses some; the assay was immunoSEQ multiplex PCR. The sample has under 200,000 clones, 9% to 12% seen once. The sequencing sample was made of central memory CD4+ T cells from blood. The receptors derive from a man aged 30 to 39 with type 1 diabetes. CDR3s include the opening cysteine and the closing phenylalanine or tryptophan. The order of the fields is clone size, D gene, V gene, J gene, CDR3 DNA, CDR3 protein. The D gene is left open where the match is weak. Size values are once, few and many counts, or a class for expanded clones, and some rows have none.

.	TRBD1	TRBV5-1	TRBJ2-2	TGCGCCAGCAGACAGGGGGCGCGCACCGGGGAGCTGTTTTTT	CASRQGARTGELFF
few	.	TRBV4-3	TRBJ1-2	TGCGCCAGCAGCCCCGGTGCGGGGCTCTATGGCTACACCTTC	CASSPGAGLYGYTF
.	.	TRBV15	TRBJ2-3	TGTGCCACCAGCAGAGATTATGCACGAAGGAGCTTAGATACGCAGTATTTT	CATSRDYARRSLDTQYF
.	.	TRBV7-2	TRBJ2-2	TGTGCCAGCAGCACGGGAAACACCGGGGAGCTGTTTTTT	CASSTGNTGELFF
.	.	TRBV11-1	TRBJ2-3	TGTGCCAGCAGCTTACGCCGGCGGGATACGCAGTATTTT	CASSLRRRDTQYF
.	.	TRBV5-4	TRBJ2-3	TGTGCCAGCAGCCCAAGTACGGGAAGGAGCACAGATACGCAGTATTTT	CASSPSTGRSTDTQYF
.	.	TRBV28	TRBJ1-4	TGTGCCAGCAGTTTTGAGGACAAAAATAAGAAACTGTTTTTT	CASSFEDKNKKLFF
.	.	TRBV30	TRBJ1-4	TGTGCCTGGAGTGTACGCGGCAGGGAAGGTGAAAAACTGTTTTTT	CAWSVRGREGEKLFF
few	.	TRBV14	TRBJ2-2	TGTGCCAGCAGCAAATGGGACTCCAACACCGGGGAGCTGTTTTTT	CASSKWDSNTGELFF
few	.	TRBV18	TRBJ1-2	TGTGCCAGCTCACCACAGCAGAACAGCTACTATGGCTACACCTTC	CASSPQQNSYYGYTF
few	TRBD1	TRBV7-3	TRBJ2-3	TGTGCCAGCAGCTCGGGACAGCACACAGATACGCAGTATTTT	CASSSGQHTDTQYF
few	.	TRBV9	TRBJ1-2	TGTGCCAGCAGCAACGACCCGAGGGGCTACACCTTC	CASSNDPRGYTF
few	.	TRBV7-8	TRBJ2-3	TGTGCCAGCAGCTTGAGGCAGAGCACAGATACGCAGTATTTT	CASSLRQSTDTQYF
.	.	TRBV7-2	TRBJ2-1	TGTGCCAGTTCCCGGGAGATGCGGAATGAGCAGTTCTTC	CASSREMRNEQFF
few	TRBD2	TRBV5-4	TRBJ2-7	TGTGCCAGCACCCTAGCGGGAGTGGACTACGAGCAGTACTTC	CASTLAGVDYEQYF
few	.	TRBV7-2	TRBJ2-3	TGTGCCAGCAGCCCCCAGACCGGGAACACAGATACGCAGTATTTT	CASSPQTGNTDTQYF
few	.	TRBV2	TRBJ1-2	TGTGCCAGCAGCCCAGGGTATGGCTACACCTTC	CASSPGYGYTF
few	.	TRBV28	TRBJ2-7	TGTGCCCACGGCGGGGATACGGGCTACGAGCAGTACTTC	CAHGGDTGYEQYF
few	.	TRBV7-3	TRBJ2-7	TGTGCCAGCAGCTTAAAAGGGCCCCCGGAGGGCTACGAGCAGTACTTC	CASSLKGPPEGYEQYF
.	TRBD2	TRBV27	TRBJ2-5	TGTGCCAGCAGTCCGGGACTAGCGGGGGGCTCTTACCAAGAGACCCAGTACTTC	CASSPGLAGGSYQETQYF
few	.	TRBV7-6	TRBJ1-2	TGTGCCAGCAGCTTAGTATCGGGGCGGGGGGCCTATGGCTACACCTTC	CASSLVSGRGAYGYTF
.	.	TRBV14	TRBJ1-2	TGTGCCAGCAGCCGACAGACAGGCCTCTATGGCTACACCTTC	CASSRQTGLYGYTF
.	TRBD2	TRBV11-2	TRBJ2-1	TGTGCCAGCAGCTTAGCCGCACTAGCGGGGATCTCCTACAATGAGCAGTTCTTC	CASSLAALAGISYNEQFF
few	.	TRBV19	TRBJ1-1	TGTGCCAGTAGTATGAAGAGCACTGAAGCTTTCTTT	CASSMKSTEAFF
few	TRBD1	TRBV28	TRBJ2-7	TGTGCCAGCAGGCCGGGACAGTCCCGCTACGAGCAGTACTTC	CASRPGQSRYEQYF
.	.	TRBV23-1	TRBJ2-7	TGCGCCAGCAGAGATACCGGGACTTCTGTTTACGAGCAGTACTTC	CASRDTGTSVYEQYF
few	.	TRBV19	TRBJ2-2	TGTGCCAGTAGCCAAACCAGGGGGAACACCGGGGAGCTGTTTTTT	CASSQTRGNTGELFF
.	TRBD1	TRBV18	TRBJ1-5	TGTGCCAGCTCACCATCCGGGACAGGGGGCAATCAGCCCCAGCATTTT	CASSPSGTGGNQPQHF
few	.	TRBV5-4	TRBJ2-1	TGTGCCAGCAGCTTGTTAGGAGCGGGCAATGAGCAGTTCTTC	CASSLLGAGNEQFF
few	.	TRBV21-1	TRBJ2-4	TGTGCCAGCAGGGTAGTAGGACAGTCCAAAAACATTCAGTACTTC	CASRVVGQSKNIQYF
few	TRBD2	TRBV11-2	TRBJ2-7	TGTGCCAGCAGCGCGGGACTAGCGGGAATCTACGAGCAGTACTTC	CASSAGLAGIYEQYF
.	.	TRBV5-1	TRBJ2-5	TGCGCCAGCAGCGTGCTTAGTTCCGAGACCCAGTACTTC	CASSVLSSETQYF
few	TRBD2	TRBV5-1	TRBJ2-7	TGCGCCAGCAGCTTCCTGCCGGGACTAGCGGGAGGGGAGCAGTACTTC	CASSFLPGLAGGEQYF
.	.	TRBV5-1	TRBJ2-5	TGCGCCAGCAGGAGGGGGGGCCAAGAGACCCAGTACTTC	CASRRGGQETQYF
.	TRBD1	TRBV7-9	TRBJ2-7	TGTGCCAGCAGCCACCGGGACAGGGGAGGCGAGCAGTACTTC	CASSHRDRGGEQYF
few	.	TRBV28	TRBJ2-3	TGTGCCAGCAGTCAAGACAGGAACACAGATACGCAGTATTTT	CASSQDRNTDTQYF
few	.	TRBV25-1	TRBJ1-5	TGTGCCAGCGGCACAGGCACATATCAGCCCCAGCATTTT	CASGTGTYQPQHF